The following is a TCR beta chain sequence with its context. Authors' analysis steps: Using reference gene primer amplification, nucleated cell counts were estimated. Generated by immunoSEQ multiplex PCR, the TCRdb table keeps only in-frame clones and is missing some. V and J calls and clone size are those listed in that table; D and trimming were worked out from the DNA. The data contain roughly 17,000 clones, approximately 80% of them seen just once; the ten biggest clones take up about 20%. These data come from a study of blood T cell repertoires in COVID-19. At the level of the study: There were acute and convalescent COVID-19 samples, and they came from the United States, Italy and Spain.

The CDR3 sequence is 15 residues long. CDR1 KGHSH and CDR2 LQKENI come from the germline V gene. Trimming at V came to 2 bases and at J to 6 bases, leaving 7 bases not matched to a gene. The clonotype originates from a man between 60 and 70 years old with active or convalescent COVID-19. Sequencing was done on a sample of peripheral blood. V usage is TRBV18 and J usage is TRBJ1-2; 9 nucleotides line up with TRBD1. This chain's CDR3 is CASSPFSRQGDGYTF. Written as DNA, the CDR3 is TGTGCCAGCTCACCATTTTCCCGACAGGGGGATGGCTACACCTTC.